The present TCR beta chain was sequenced within a study of regulatory T cells in long-lasting Graves disease. Time point of the sample: newly diagnosed GD, antithyroid drugs for less than 3 months. PBMC RNA served as the TCR library source. Xi'an, China, was home to the endocrinology department that provided patients. Building of the TCR beta libraries involved iRepertoire HTBI primers and Arm-PCR of CDR3 regions. Each CDR3 protein gets one entry after TCRdb re-called the multiplex PCR reads with MiXCR. The profile shows approximately 400,000 distinct CDR3 sequences, 15% of them singletons. Regarding the study as a whole: Peripheral blood alone, not thyroid tissue, underwent study.

This clonotype occurred many times. Its antigen remains unidentified. This same sample was also taken into another study, of T cells in Graves' hyperthyroidism and ophthalmopathy. That work contributes: An absence of ophthalmopathy progression within 18 months meant stable Graves' hyperthyroidism. Diagnosis rested on symptoms, serum thyroxine and TRAb, thyroid ultrasound, and orbital computed tomography.

The TCR originated in a woman in her twenties or thirties with Graves disease. The material was peripheral blood mononuclear cells (PBMCs), obtained at new diagnosis, from a patient treated with antithyroid drugs.

CDR3 sequence (DNA): TGTGCCAGCAGCTTATGGACTAGCGGGAACTCCTACGAGCAGTACTTC. This gives the protein CASSLWTSGNSYEQYF. The rearrangement links TRBV3-1 to TRBJ2-7, with 12 bases fitting TRBD2. Trimming at V came to 5 bases and at J to 0 bases, leaving 5 bases not matched to a gene. Germline V lookup: CDR1 LGHDT, CDR2 YNNKEL (reference sequence). The CDR3 spans 16 residues.